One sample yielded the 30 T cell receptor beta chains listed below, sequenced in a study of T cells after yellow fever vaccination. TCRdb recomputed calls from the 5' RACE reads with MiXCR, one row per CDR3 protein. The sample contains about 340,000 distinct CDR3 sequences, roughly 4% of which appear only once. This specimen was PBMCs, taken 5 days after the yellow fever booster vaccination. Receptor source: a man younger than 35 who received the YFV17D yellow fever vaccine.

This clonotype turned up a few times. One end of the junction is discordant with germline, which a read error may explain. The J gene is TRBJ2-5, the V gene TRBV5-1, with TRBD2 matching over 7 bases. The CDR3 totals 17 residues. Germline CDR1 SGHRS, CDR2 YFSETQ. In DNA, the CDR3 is TGCGCCAGCAGCTTGGCCATTGGGCAGGGACTACAAGAGAGCCAGTACTTC. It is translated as CASSLAIGQGLQESQYF.

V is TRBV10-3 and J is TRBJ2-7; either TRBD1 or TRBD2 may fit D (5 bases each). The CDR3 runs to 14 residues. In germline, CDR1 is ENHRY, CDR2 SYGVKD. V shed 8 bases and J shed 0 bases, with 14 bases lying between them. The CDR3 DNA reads TGTGCCATCCCCCCCGGGACCATCTCCTACGAGCAGTACGTC. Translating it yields CAIPPGTISYEQYV.

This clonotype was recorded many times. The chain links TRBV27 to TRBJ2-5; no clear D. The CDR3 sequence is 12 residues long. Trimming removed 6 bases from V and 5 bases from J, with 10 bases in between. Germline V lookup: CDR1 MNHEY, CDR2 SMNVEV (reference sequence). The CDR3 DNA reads TGTGCCAGCAGAGGGCTGGAGGAGACCCAGTACTTC. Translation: CASRGLEETQYF.

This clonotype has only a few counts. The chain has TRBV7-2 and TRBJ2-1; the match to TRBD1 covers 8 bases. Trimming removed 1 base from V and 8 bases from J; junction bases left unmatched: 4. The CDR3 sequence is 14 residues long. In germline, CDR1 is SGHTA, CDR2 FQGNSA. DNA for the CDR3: TGTGCCAGCAGCTTAGGGGCAGGGGGCCATGAGCAGTTCTTC. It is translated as CASSLGAGGHEQFF. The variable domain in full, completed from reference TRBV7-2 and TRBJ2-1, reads GAGVSQSPSNKVTEKGKDVELRCDPISGHTALYWYRQSLGQGLEFLIYFQGNSAPDKSGLPSDRFSAERTGGSVSTLTIQRTQQEDSAVYLCASSLGAGGHEQFFGPGTRLTVL.

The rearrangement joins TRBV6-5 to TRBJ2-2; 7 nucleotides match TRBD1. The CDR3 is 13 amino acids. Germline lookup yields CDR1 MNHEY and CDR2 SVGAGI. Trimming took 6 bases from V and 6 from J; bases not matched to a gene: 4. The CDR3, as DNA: TGTGCCAGCAGAAACAGGGGCCCCGGGGAGCTGTTTTTT. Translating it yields CASRNRGPGELFF.

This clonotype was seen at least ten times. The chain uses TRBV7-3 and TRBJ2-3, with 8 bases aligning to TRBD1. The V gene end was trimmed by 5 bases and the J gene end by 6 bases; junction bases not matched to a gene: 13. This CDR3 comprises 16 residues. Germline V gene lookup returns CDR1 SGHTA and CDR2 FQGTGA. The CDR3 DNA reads TGTGCCAGCAGCCACGGGCACCCAGGGGGCAGGGATACGCAGTATTTT. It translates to CASSHGHPGGRDTQYF.

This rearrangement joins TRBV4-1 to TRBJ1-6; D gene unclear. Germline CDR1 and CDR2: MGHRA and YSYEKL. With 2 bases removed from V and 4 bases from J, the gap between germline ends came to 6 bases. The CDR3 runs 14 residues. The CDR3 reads CASSQKGYNSPLHF. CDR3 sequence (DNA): TGCGCCAGCAGCCAAAAAGGTTATAATTCACCCCTCCACTTT.

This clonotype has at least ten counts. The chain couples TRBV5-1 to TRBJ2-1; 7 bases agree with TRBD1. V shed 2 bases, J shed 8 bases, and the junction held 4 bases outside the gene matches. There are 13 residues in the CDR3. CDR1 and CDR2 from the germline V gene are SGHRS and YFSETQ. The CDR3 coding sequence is TGCGCCAGCAGCTTTATAGGGGGCGATGAGCAGTTCTTC. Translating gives CASSFIGGDEQFF. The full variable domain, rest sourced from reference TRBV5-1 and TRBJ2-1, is KAGVTQTPRYLIKTRGQQVTLSCSPISGHRSVSWYQQTPGQGLQFLFEYFSETQRNKGNFPGRFSGRQFSNSRSEMNVSTLELGDSALYLCASSFIGGDEQFFGPGTRLTVL.

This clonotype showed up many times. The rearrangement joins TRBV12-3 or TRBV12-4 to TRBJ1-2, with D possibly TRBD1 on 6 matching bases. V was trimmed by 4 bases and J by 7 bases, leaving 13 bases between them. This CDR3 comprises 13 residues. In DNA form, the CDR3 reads TGTGCCAGCAGTTCAGAACAGGGTTTTGGCTACACCTTC. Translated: CASSSEQGFGYTF.

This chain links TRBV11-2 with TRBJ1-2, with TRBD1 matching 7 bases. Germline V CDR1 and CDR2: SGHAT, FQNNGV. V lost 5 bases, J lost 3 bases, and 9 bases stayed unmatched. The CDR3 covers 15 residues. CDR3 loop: CASSPRITGDYGYTF. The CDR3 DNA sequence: TGTGCCAGCAGCCCCCGTATCACAGGGGACTATGGCTACACCTTC.

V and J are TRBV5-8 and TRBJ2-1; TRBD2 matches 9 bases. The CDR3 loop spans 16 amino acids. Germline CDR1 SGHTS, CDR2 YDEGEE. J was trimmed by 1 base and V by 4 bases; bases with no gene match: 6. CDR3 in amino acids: CASSMGAGGSYNEQFF. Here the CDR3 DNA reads TGTGCCAGCAGCATGGGAGCGGGGGGATCCTACAATGAGCAGTTCTTC.

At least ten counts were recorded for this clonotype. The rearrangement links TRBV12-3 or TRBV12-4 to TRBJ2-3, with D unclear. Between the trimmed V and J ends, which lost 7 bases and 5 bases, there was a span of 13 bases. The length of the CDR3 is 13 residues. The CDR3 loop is CASTHGHGDTQYF. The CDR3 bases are TGTGCCAGCACCCACGGCCACGGAGATACGCAGTATTTT.

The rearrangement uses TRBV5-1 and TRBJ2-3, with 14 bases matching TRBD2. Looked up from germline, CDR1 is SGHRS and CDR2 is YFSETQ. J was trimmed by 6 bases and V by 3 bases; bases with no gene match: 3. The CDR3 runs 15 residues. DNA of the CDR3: TGCGCCAGCAGCTGGGGACTAGCGGGGGCGGATACGCAGTATTTT. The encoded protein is CASSWGLAGADTQYF. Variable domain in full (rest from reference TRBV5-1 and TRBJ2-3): KAGVTQTPRYLIKTRGQQVTLSCSPISGHRSVSWYQQTPGQGLQFLFEYFSETQRNKGNFPGRFSGRQFSNSRSEMNVSTLELGDSALYLCASSWGLAGADTQYFGPGTRLTVL.

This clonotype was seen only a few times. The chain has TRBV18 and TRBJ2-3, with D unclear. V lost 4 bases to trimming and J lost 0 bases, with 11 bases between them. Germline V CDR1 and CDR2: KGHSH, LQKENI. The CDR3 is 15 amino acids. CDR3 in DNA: TGTGCCAGCTCACAGATCGGGTCTAGCACAGATACGCAGTATTTT. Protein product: CASSQIGSSTDTQYF.

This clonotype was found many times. The CDR3 DNA is TGTGCCAGCAGCTTAGCGCTCCAGCCCCCTGAGCAGTTCTTC. Its protein product is CASSLALQPPEQFF. The chain has TRBV7-2 and TRBJ2-1; D not resolved. CDR1 and CDR2 (germline): SGHTA, FQGNSA. The CDR3 sequence is 14 residues long. V was clipped by 0 bases and J by 9 bases, with 12 bases between them.

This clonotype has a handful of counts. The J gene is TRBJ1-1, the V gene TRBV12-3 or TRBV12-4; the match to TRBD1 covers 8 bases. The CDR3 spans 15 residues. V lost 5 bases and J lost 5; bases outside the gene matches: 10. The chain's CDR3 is CASSHQGAGRTEAFF. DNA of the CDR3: TGTGCCAGCAGTCATCAGGGGGCAGGTCGGACTGAAGCTTTCTTT.

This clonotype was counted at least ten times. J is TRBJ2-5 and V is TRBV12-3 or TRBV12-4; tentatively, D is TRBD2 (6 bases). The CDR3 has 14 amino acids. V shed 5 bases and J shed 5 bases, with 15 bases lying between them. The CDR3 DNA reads TGTGCCAGCAGTCCACCGACTAGTATTGAGACCCAGTACTTC. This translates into CASSPPTSIETQYF.

For the CDR3, the DNA is TGTGCCAGCAGCCCAGCCGCTCCGAGCTCCTACGAGCAGTACTTC. Its translation: CASSPAAPSSYEQYF. The chain recombines TRBV7-2 with TRBJ2-7; D is unclear. Trimming removed 5 bases from V and 0 bases from J, with 14 bases in between. Germline V gene lookup returns CDR1 SGHTA and CDR2 FQGNSA. This CDR3 has 15 residues.

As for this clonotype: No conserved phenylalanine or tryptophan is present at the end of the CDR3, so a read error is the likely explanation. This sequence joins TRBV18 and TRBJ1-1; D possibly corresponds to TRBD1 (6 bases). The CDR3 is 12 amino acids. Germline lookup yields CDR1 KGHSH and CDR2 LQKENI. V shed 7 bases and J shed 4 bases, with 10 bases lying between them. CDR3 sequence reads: CASLTGTTEAFS. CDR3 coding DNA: TGTGCCAGCTTAACAGGGACCACTGAAGCTTTCTCT.

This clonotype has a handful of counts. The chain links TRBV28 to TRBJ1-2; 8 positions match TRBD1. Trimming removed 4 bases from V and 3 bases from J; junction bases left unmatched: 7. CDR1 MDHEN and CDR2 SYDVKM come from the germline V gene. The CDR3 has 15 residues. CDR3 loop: CASSSTTGAYYGYTF. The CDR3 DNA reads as TGTGCCAGCAGTTCCACGACAGGGGCCTACTATGGCTACACCTTC.

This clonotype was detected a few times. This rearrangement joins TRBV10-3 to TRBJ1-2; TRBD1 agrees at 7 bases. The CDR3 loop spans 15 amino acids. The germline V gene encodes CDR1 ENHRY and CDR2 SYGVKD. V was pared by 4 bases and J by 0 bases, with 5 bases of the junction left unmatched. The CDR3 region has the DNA TGTGCCATCAGTGCGGGGGACAGTTCTAACTATGGCTACACCTTC. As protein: CAISAGDSSNYGYTF.

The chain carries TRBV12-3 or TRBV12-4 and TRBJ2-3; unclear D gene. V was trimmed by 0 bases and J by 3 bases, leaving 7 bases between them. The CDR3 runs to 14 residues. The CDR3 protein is CASSLATSTDTQYF. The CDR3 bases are TGTGCCAGCAGTTTAGCGACGTCGACAGATACGCAGTATTTT.

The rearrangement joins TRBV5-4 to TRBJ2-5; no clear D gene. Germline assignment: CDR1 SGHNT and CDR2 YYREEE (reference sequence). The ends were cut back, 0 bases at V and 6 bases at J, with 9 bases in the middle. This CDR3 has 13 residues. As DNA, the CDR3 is TGTGCCAGCAGCTTGGGGGCAGGCCAGACCCAGTACTTC. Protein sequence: CASSLGAGQTQYF. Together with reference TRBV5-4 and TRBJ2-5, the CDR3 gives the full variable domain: ETGVTQSPTHLIKTRGQQVTLRCSSQSGHNTVSWYQQALGQGPQFIFQYYREEENGRGNFPPRFSGLQFPNYSSELNVNALELDDSALYLCASSLGAGQTQYFGPGTRLLVL.

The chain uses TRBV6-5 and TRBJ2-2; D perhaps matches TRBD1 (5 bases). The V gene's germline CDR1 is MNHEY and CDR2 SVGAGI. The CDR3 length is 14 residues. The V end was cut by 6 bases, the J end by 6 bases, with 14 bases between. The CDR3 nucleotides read TGTGCCAGCAGACTCGGACACTTAGCCGGGGAGCTGTTTTTT. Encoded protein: CASRLGHLAGELFF.

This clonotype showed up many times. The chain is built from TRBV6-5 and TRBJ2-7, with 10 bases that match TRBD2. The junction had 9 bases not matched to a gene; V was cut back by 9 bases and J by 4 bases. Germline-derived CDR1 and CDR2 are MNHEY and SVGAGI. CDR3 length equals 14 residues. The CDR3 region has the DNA TGTGCCAGTTCATTAGCGGGGGGACCGTACGAGCAGTACTTC. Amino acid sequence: CASSLAGGPYEQYF.

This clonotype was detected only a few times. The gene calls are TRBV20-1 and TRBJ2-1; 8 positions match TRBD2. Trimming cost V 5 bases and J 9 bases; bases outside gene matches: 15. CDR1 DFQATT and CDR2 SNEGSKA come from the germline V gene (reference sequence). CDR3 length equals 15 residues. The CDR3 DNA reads TGCAGTGCTGCGACCGGGACTAGTAATCTCGGTGAGCAGTTCTTC. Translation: CSAATGTSNLGEQFF.

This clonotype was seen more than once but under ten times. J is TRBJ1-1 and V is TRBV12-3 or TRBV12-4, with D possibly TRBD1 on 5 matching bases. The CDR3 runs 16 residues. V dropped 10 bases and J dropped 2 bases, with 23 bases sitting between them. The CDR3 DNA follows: TGTGCCACCCTCTCCCAGGGAGTTTTTGTTAACACTGAAGCTTTCTTT. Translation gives CATLSQGVFVNTEAFF.

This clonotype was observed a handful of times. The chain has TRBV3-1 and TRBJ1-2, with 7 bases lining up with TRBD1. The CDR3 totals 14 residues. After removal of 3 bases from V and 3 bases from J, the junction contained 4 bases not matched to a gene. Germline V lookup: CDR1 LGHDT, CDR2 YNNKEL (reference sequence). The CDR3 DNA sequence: TGTGCCAGCAGCCAGGACGACAGGGACTATGGCTACACCTTC. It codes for CASSQDDRDYGYTF.

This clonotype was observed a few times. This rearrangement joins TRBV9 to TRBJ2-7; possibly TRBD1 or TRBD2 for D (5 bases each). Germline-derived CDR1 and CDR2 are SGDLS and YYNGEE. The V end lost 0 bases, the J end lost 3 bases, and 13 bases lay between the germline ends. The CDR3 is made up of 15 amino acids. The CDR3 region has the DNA TGTGCCAGCAGCGTAGAGGCAGGGAGAGGCTACGAGCAGTACTTC. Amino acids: CASSVEAGRGYEQYF.

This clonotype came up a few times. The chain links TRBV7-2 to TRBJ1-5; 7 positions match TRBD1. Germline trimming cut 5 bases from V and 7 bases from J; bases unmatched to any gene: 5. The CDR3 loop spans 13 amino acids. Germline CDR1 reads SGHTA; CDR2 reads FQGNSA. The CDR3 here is CASSQQGRQPQHF. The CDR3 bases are TGTGCCAGCAGCCAACAGGGGCGGCAGCCCCAGCATTTT.